This entry lists 13 T cell receptor beta chains sequenced from one sample in a study of beta chain features in type 1 diabetes. Overall study results and limits: TCRB CDR3s were moderately but significantly shorter in Type 1 diabetes patients in all four CD4+ subsets.

These receptors are not linked to any known antigen. Sequenced material consisted of expressed TCRB transcripts (all of the isolated RNA was reverse transcribed). TCRdb's copy holds only in-frame clones and misses some; the assay was immunoSEQ multiplex PCR. The sample lists 640,000 or so clones; around 15% were seen once. The specimen sequenced was naive CD4+ T cells from blood. These receptor sequences come from a man aged 18 to 29 with type 1 diabetes.

The V call is TRBV28, the J call TRBJ2-3; D is unclear. CDR3 size: 13 residues. V lost 8 bases, J lost 3 bases, and 12 bases lay in between. Germline CDR1 and CDR2: MDHEN and SYDVKM. The DNA of the CDR3 is TGTGCCAGCCTCCCCCCGATGACAGATACGCAGTATTTT. Protein sequence: CASLPPMTDTQYF.

This chain links TRBV7-2 with TRBJ1-2; D uncertain. This CDR3 is 14 amino acids long. Germline V gene sequence: CDR1 SGHTA, CDR2 FQGNSA. V lost 0 bases, J lost 3 bases, and 8 bases lay in between. The CDR3 reads CASSLAGLDYGYTF. In DNA, the CDR3 is TGTGCCAGCAGCTTAGCAGGGCTGGACTATGGCTACACCTTC.

This clone was recorded a few times. This rearrangement joins TRBV14 to TRBJ2-3; possibly TRBD2 for D (5 bases). Deletions cut 2 bases from V and 2 bases from J, with 11 bases between. The CDR3 has 15 residues. Germline lookup yields CDR1 SGHDN and CDR2 FVKESK. CDR3 sequence: CASSQQRYNTDTQYF. CDR3 nucleotide sequence: TGTGCCAGCAGCCAACAGCGGTACAACACAGATACGCAGTATTTT. The full variable domain, in which reference TRBV14 and TRBJ2-3 provide the parts outside the CDR3, is EAGVTQFPSHSVIEKGQTVTLRCDPISGHDNLYWYRRVMGKEIKFLLHFVKESKQDESGMPNNRFLAERTGGTYSTLKVQPAELEDSGVYFCASSQQRYNTDTQYFGPGTRLTVL.

This clone appeared a few times. The V and J genes are TRBV29-1 and TRBJ1-4; D ambiguous. V lost 4 bases and J lost 8, with 14 bases in between. The CDR3 extends over 13 amino acids. CDR1 is SQVTM, CDR2 ANQGSEA, per germline. The CDR3: CSVVLPSGEKLFF. As DNA, the CDR3 is TGCAGCGTTGTGCTGCCCAGCGGGGAAAAACTGTTTTTT.

This chain uses TRBV4-1 with TRBJ2-3; tentatively, D is TRBD1 (7 bases). CDR3 length: 17 amino acids. Trimming stripped 1 base from V and 4 bases from J, with 18 bases between. Germline V CDR1 and CDR2: MGHRA, YSYEKL. CDR3 protein: CASSQGQGRWGADTQYF. Written as DNA, the CDR3 is TGCGCCAGCAGCCAAGGACAGGGCCGATGGGGGGCAGATACGCAGTATTTT.

Note on this clone: The same CDR3 arises from other DNA sequences in this sample as well. J is TRBJ2-5 and V is TRBV2; D not certain. Trimming left V 8 bases short and J 2 bases short, with 9 bases between. CDR1 and CDR2 from the germline V gene are SNHLY and FYNNEI. CDR3 size: 12 residues. Here the CDR3 reads CASRQLQETQYF. The CDR3 DNA is TGTGCCAGCCGGCAGTTGCAAGAGACCCAGTACTTC.

The chain uses TRBV5-1 and TRBJ1-4; D is unresolved. Per germline, CDR1 SGHRS and CDR2 YFSETQ. The CDR3 has 15 residues. With 0 bases removed from V and 5 bases from J, the gap between germline ends came to 11 bases. CDR3 DNA sequence: TGCGCCAGCAGCTTGGTAAGAGGACCCAATGAAAAACTGTTTTTT. Protein sequence: CASSLVRGPNEKLFF.

The rearrangement joins TRBV6-6 to TRBJ2-7, with a weak D call TRBD2 (5 bases). Trimming stripped 4 bases from V and 12 bases from J, with 19 bases between. In germline, CDR1 is MNHNY, CDR2 SVGAGI (reference sequence). The CDR3 consists of 13 residues. CDR3 protein: CASSSPGYSFPYF. CDR3 sequence (DNA): TGTGCCAGCAGTTCTCCGGGATATTCATTCCCGTACTTC.

The chain joins TRBV5-1 to TRBJ2-5, with a possible D match to TRBD1 (6 bases). Germline V CDR1 and CDR2: SGHRS, YFSETQ. V lost 3 bases to trimming and J lost 5 bases, with 20 bases between them. This CDR3 contains 16 residues. CDR3 residues: CASSWGTDSYAETQYF. The CDR3 DNA is TGCGCCAGCAGCTGGGGAACGGACAGTTACGCGGAGACCCAGTACTTC.

This clone occurred a few times. The chain joins TRBV7-9 to TRBJ2-7; D possibly matches TRBD1 or TRBD2 (5 bases each). V lost 5 bases and J 3 bases, leaving 14 bases between the germline ends. From germline, CDR1 is SEHNR and CDR2 FQNEAQ (reference sequence). CDR3 length equals 14 residues. In nucleotides, the CDR3 is TGTGCCAGCAGCCCCGTTTGGGGGTACTACGAGCAGTACTTC. Amino acid sequence: CASSPVWGYYEQYF.

This chain uses TRBV27 with TRBJ1-1, with D possibly TRBD1 on 5 matching bases. Per germline, CDR1 MNHEY and CDR2 SMNVEV (reference sequence). The length of the CDR3 is 14 residues. Between the trimmed V and J ends, which lost 5 bases and 1 base, there was a span of 11 bases. For the CDR3, the DNA is TGTGCCAGCAGTCCACTACAGGAGAACACTGAAGCTTTCTTT. This codes for CASSPLQENTEAFF.

J is TRBJ2-1 and V is TRBV6-6, with a weak D call TRBD2 (5 bases). This CDR3 has 14 residues. Germline assignment: CDR1 MNHNY and CDR2 SVGAGI (reference sequence). V lost 1 base to trimming and J lost 15 bases, with 19 bases between them. CDR3 residues: CASSYLAASILPFF. The CDR3, as DNA: TGTGCCAGCAGTTACTTAGCCGCTAGCATCCTGCCGTTCTTC.

This clone was recorded a few times. This chain joins TRBV10-3 and TRBJ2-1, with 11 bases aligning to TRBD2. Germline-derived CDR1 and CDR2 are ENHRY and SYGVKD. The CDR3 is 17 residues long. With V trimmed by 6 bases and J by 0 bases, 7 bases remained unmatched. CDR3 residues: CAISYELAGDSYNEQFF. The CDR3 DNA reads TGTGCCATCAGCTACGAACTAGCGGGGGACTCCTACAATGAGCAGTTCTTC.